Presented here are 27 T cell receptor beta chains from one specimen sequenced in a study of cytomegalovirus exposure and HLA in healthy donors (dated by TCRdb to about 2017). Library preparation employed the immunoSEQ multiplex PCR assay. For the multiplex PCR, a mixture combining 60 forward primers for TCR Vbeta segments and 13 reverse primers for TCR Jbeta segments was used. TCRdb limited this immuneACCESS table to in-frame rearrangements with V and J called. A share of clones is missing; checked studies link under half to unresolved V genes, and the rest is unexplained. The sample table shows tens of thousands of clones, and over 55% are seen once. The leading ten clones occupy roughly 21% of the sample. Material for sequencing was PBMCs. The receptors derive from a woman aged 50 to 65 in good health and CMV-seropositive.

This clone came up a few times. V is TRBV6-1 and J is TRBJ2-4; 10 bases fit TRBD1. The CDR3 totals 13 residues. V gave up 8 bases and J gave up 10 bases; unmatched junction bases: 8. Looked up from germline, CDR1 is MNHNS and CDR2 is SASEGT. This CDR3 is CASEGTGVFIQYF. In DNA form, the CDR3 reads TGTGCCAGCGAAGGGACAGGGGTCTTTATTCAGTACTTC.

The V call is TRBV4-2, the J call TRBJ1-5, with D possibly matching TRBD1 (6 bases). This CDR3 region has 15 residues. Germline-derived CDR1 and CDR2 are LGHNA and YNFKEQ. Trimming cost V 4 bases and J 0 bases, with 10 bases left between them. The CDR3 DNA reads as TGTGCCAGCAGCCCTCAGGGGACTAGCAATCAGCCCCAGCATTTT. Amino acid sequence: CASSPQGTSNQPQHF.

This chain links TRBV11-2 with TRBJ2-7, with TRBD2 matching 7 bases. The CDR3 has 13 amino acids. Trimming removed 5 bases from V and 3 bases from J; junction bases left unmatched: 4. Germline V gene data show CDR1 as SGHAT and CDR2 as FQNNGV. CDR3: CASSLAEGYEQYF. DNA for the CDR3: TGTGCCAGCAGCCTAGCGGAGGGCTACGAGCAGTACTTC.

This chain connects TRBV7-8 to TRBJ1-1, with TRBD1 matching 9 bases. V shed 4 bases, J shed 3 bases, and the junction held 3 bases outside the gene matches. CDR3 length: 14 amino acids. Looked up from germline, CDR1 is SGHVS and CDR2 is FQNEAQ. The CDR3 is CASSSTGGHTEAFF. The CDR3 nucleotides are TGTGCCAGCAGCTCAACAGGGGGCCACACTGAAGCTTTCTTT.

V is TRBV6-5 and J is TRBJ1-2; the D gene is possibly TRBD1 (5 bases). The CDR3 has 14 residues. Germline CDR1 MNHEY, CDR2 SVGAGI. The ends were cut back, 5 bases at V and 5 bases at J, with 15 bases in the middle. Here the CDR3 reads CASSELQGNYGYTF. CDR3 bases: TGTGCCAGCAGTGAACTCCAGGGTAATTATGGCTACACCTTC.

The chain has TRBV6-5 and TRBJ2-7; 11 nucleotides align to TRBD2. CDR3 size: 13 residues. The germline CDR1 and CDR2 sequences are MNHEY and SVGAGI. The junction had 7 bases not matched to a gene; V was cut back by 8 bases and J by 7 bases. The CDR3 nucleotides read TGTGCCAGCTCTAGCGGGGGGCGACAAGAGCAGTACTTC. It specifies CASSSGGRQEQYF.

The rearrangement uses TRBV5-4 and TRBJ1-2; TRBD1 is a possible D gene (5 bases). Germline assignment: CDR1 SGHNT and CDR2 YYREEE (reference sequence). This CDR3 contains 15 residues. Trimming pared 0 bases from V and 9 bases from J, leaving 18 bases between. CDR3 residues: CASSLEGGAGFRYTF. The CDR3 coding sequence is TGTGCCAGCAGCTTGGAGGGCGGGGCGGGCTTTCGCTACACCTTC.

This chain uses TRBV15 with TRBJ1-1; no definite D call. Germline lookup yields CDR1 LNHNV and CDR2 YYDKDF (reference sequence). This CDR3 has 14 residues. Trimming took off 3 bases at V and 5 bases at J, with 13 bases between the two ends. CDR3 amino acids: CATSSKLGETEAFF. In DNA, the CDR3 is TGTGCCACCAGCAGTAAGTTAGGAGAGACTGAAGCTTTCTTT. Variable domain in full (rest from reference TRBV15 and TRBJ1-1): DAMVIQNPRYQVTQFGKPVTLSCSQTLNHNVMYWYQQKSSQAPKLLFHYYDKDFNNEADTPDNFQSRRPNTSFCFLDIRSPGLGDTAMYLCATSSKLGETEAFFGQGTRLTVV.

The chain has TRBV11-2 and TRBJ2-5; perhaps TRBD2 as D (6 bases). The CDR3 runs to 15 residues. The V and J ends lost 1 base and 5 bases respectively, with 14 bases between them. CDR1 is SGHAT, CDR2 FQNNGV, per germline. CDR3 sequence reads: CASSLATSGGETQYF. The CDR3 nucleotides are TGTGCCAGCAGCTTAGCGACTAGTGGAGGGGAGACCCAGTACTTC.

This chain connects TRBV7-2 to TRBJ2-7, with 9 bases identical to TRBD2. Germline loops: CDR1 SGHTA, CDR2 FQGNSA. The junction had 11 bases not matched to a gene; V was cut back by 5 bases and J by 3 bases. CDR3 size: 16 residues. CDR3: CASSAGAGGSLYEQYF. In DNA form, the CDR3 reads TGTGCCAGCAGCGCGGGAGCGGGGGGTTCTCTCTACGAGCAGTACTTC. The entire variable domain, with the rest obtained from reference TRBV7-2 and TRBJ2-7, is as follows: GAGVSQSPSNKVTEKGKDVELRCDPISGHTALYWYRQSLGQGLEFLIYFQGNSAPDKSGLPSDRFSAERTGGSVSTLTIQRTQQEDSAVYLCASSAGAGGSLYEQYFGPGTRLTVT.

The chain joins TRBV7-7 to TRBJ2-7, with D maybe TRBD2 (7 bases). There are 14 residues in the CDR3. V was clipped by 5 bases and J by 0 bases, with 11 bases between them. Germline V gene lookup returns CDR1 SSHAT and CDR2 FNYEAQ (reference sequence). CDR3 sequence: CASSPGGGSYEQYF. The CDR3, as DNA: TGTGCCAGCAGCCCGGGGGGCGGCTCCTACGAGCAGTACTTC. Full variable domain (outside the CDR3, taken from reference TRBV7-7 and TRBJ2-7): GAGVSQSPRYKVTKRGQDVTLRCDPISSHATLYWYQQALGQGPEFLTYFNYEAQPDKSGLPSDRFSAERPEGSISTLTIQRTEQRDSAMYRCASSPGGGSYEQYFGPGTRLTVT.

The rearrangement links TRBV9 to TRBJ2-1; perhaps TRBD2 as D (6 bases). Germline loops: CDR1 SGDLS, CDR2 YYNGEE. The CDR3 has 15 amino acids. Trimming took 2 bases from V and 3 from J, leaving 12 bases between them. The DNA of the CDR3 is TGTGCCAGCAGCGTCGGAGGGGAAAACTACAATGAGCAGTTCTTC. It codes for CASSVGGENYNEQFF.

V gene TRBV7-9 combines with J gene TRBJ1-2; 12 bases line up with TRBD1. Germline V gene data show CDR1 as SEHNR and CDR2 as FQNEAQ (reference sequence). The V segment lost 5 bases and the J segment 4 bases; nucleotides outside the gene matches: 14. The CDR3 loop spans 18 amino acids. As DNA, the CDR3 is TGTGCCAGCAGCCTCCTATCCGGGACAGGGGGCGCCGGCTATGGCTACACCTTC. Protein product: CASSLLSGTGGAGYGYTF. The entire variable domain, with the rest obtained from reference TRBV7-9 and TRBJ1-2, is as follows: DTGVSQNPRHKITKRGQNVTFRCDPISEHNRLYWYRQTLGQGPEFLTYFQNEAQLEKSRLLSDRFSAERPKGSFSTLEIQRTEQGDSAMYLCASSLLSGTGGAGYGYTFGSGTRLTVV.

This clone is termed large. The genes are TRBV7-9 and TRBJ1-1; 8 bases are shared with TRBD1. The CDR3 is 15 amino acids. The trim removed 7 bases at V and 1 base at J, leaving 8 bases unmatched. CDR1 and CDR2 (germline): SEHNR, FQNEAQ (reference sequence). CDR3 sequence (DNA): TGTGCCAGCATTGACGCCGGGACAGGGAACACTGAAGCTTTCTTT. Amino acid sequence: CASIDAGTGNTEAFF.

The J gene is TRBJ2-5, the V gene TRBV4-3; 15 nucleotides line up with TRBD2. Losses at the gene ends were 2 bases for V and 7 bases for J; bases not matched to a gene: 5. The CDR3 has 16 residues. In germline, CDR1 is LGHNA, CDR2 YSLEER. The CDR3 protein is CASSQFPGLAGGTQYF. CDR3 coding DNA: TGCGCCAGCAGCCAATTCCCGGGACTAGCGGGGGGGACCCAGTACTTC.

The chain uses TRBV30 and TRBJ2-2; 15 nucleotides match TRBD2. This CDR3 is 16 amino acids long. V shed 8 bases, J shed 3 bases, and the junction held 7 bases outside the gene matches. The germline CDR1 and CDR2 sequences are GTSNPN and SVGIG (reference sequence). The chain's CDR3 is CARGGLAGGHTGELFF. CDR3 DNA: TGTGCCCGCGGTGGACTAGCGGGGGGGCACACCGGGGAGCTGTTTTTT.

This clone has only a few counts. The V and J genes are TRBV4-3 and TRBJ1-4; D gene ambiguous. The germline V gene encodes CDR1 LGHNA and CDR2 YSLEER. The CDR3 totals 15 residues. V was cut by 4 bases and J by 7 bases, with 16 bases left in between. As DNA, the CDR3 is TGCGCCAGCAGCCCGACCGCGGAACGGCTTGAAAAACTGTTTTTT. This codes for CASSPTAERLEKLFF.

This chain joins TRBV29-1 and TRBJ2-5, with a possible D match to TRBD2 (7 bases). Germline V CDR1 and CDR2: SQVTM, ANQGSEA. CDR3 size: 11 residues. With 8 bases removed from V and 5 bases from J, the gap between germline ends came to 12 bases. The CDR3 nucleotides are TGCAGCTATAGGGGGGGGGAGACCCAGTACTTC. It codes for CSYRGGETQYF.

The chain is built from TRBV4-1 and TRBJ2-3; D might be TRBD1 (6 bases). Per germline, CDR1 MGHRA and CDR2 YSYEKL. V shed 4 bases and J shed 6 bases, with 17 bases lying between them. The CDR3 runs 15 residues. The CDR3 spells CASSLRRDQGDTQYF. In DNA, the CDR3 is TGCGCCAGCAGCCTCCGCCGGGATCAGGGGGATACGCAGTATTTT.

CDR3 sequence reads: CASSRRETHEQYF. As DNA, the CDR3 is TGTGCCAGCTCCCGCCGGGAAACCCACGAGCAGTACTTC. This chain connects TRBV18 to TRBJ2-7, with D perhaps TRBD2 (5 bases). Trimming cost V 6 bases and J 5 bases, with 14 bases left between them. Germline CDR1 is KGHSH and CDR2 is LQKENI. The CDR3 sequence is 13 residues long.

The chain has TRBV7-9 and TRBJ2-2; D possibly corresponds to TRBD1 (5 bases). Germline V gene lookup returns CDR1 SEHNR and CDR2 FQNEAQ (reference sequence). The CDR3 totals 17 residues. V lost 2 bases and J lost 2, with 15 bases in between. CDR3 DNA: TGTGCCAGCAGCTTATTAAGGCAGGGCAAAAACACCGGGGAGCTGTTTTTT. This translates into CASSLLRQGKNTGELFF.

V gene TRBV19 combines with J gene TRBJ1-2; D might be TRBD1 (6 bases). Germline V gene lookup returns CDR1 LNHDA and CDR2 SQIVND (reference sequence). CDR3 length equals 17 residues. The V end lost 4 bases, the J end lost 1 base, and 19 bases lay between the germline ends. The chain's CDR3 is CASSRGTGFGFNYGYTF. In DNA, the CDR3 is TGTGCCAGTAGTAGGGGAACAGGGTTCGGTTTTAACTATGGCTACACCTTC.

A word on this clone: An end of the junction differs from the germline gene, which may be a read error. The genes are TRBV7-9 and TRBJ1-5, with D unclear. The CDR3 is 16 amino acids. Per germline, CDR1 SEHNR and CDR2 FQNEAQ (reference sequence). CDR3 in DNA: TGTTCCAGCAGCTTAGGTGGAGGGCAGGACAATCAGCCCCAGCATTTT. This encodes CSSSLGGGQDNQPQHF.

The gene calls are TRBV18 and TRBJ2-3, with TRBD2 matching over 8 bases. The germline gives CDR1 KGHSH, CDR2 LQKENI. The V and J ends lost 3 bases and 1 base, in that order; junction bases with no gene match: 6. The CDR3 totals 16 residues. The CDR3 loop reads CASSPRSGGGTDTQYF. CDR3 sequence (DNA): TGTGCCAGCTCACCGAGGAGCGGGGGCGGCACAGATACGCAGTATTTT. The whole variable domain, filled in from reference TRBV18 and TRBJ2-3, reads NAGVMQNPRHLVRRRGQEARLRCSPMKGHSHVYWYRQLPEEGLKFMVYLQKENIIDESGMPKERFSAEFPKEGPSILRIQQVVRGDSAAYFCASSPRSGGGTDTQYFGPGTRLTVL.

The chain is built from TRBV2 and TRBJ1-1, with a weak D call TRBD1 (5 bases). Germline CDR1 is SNHLY and CDR2 is FYNNEI. CDR3 length equals 14 residues. The V and J ends lost 4 bases and 5 bases respectively, with 14 bases between them. The CDR3, as DNA: TGTGCCAGCAGTGCAGTCAGGGATTCGACTGAAGCTTTCTTT. Amino acids: CASSAVRDSTEAFF.

The chain joins TRBV6-1 to TRBJ2-1, with TRBD1 identical over 7 bases. Looked up from germline, CDR1 is MNHNS and CDR2 is SASEGT. J was trimmed by 4 bases and V by 1 base; bases with no gene match: 7. The CDR3 is 16 amino acids. CDR3 loop: CASSEGAGGDYNEQFF. DNA of the CDR3: TGTGCCAGCAGTGAAGGTGCAGGGGGAGATTACAATGAGCAGTTCTTC.

J is TRBJ2-7 and V is TRBV2, with D perhaps TRBD1 (5 bases). V was cut by 4 bases and J by 3 bases, with 10 bases left in between. Germline V gene data show CDR1 as SNHLY and CDR2 as FYNNEI. CDR3 size: 13 residues. The DNA for the CDR3 is TGTGCCAGCAGTGGGGCAGGGAACTACGAGCAGTACTTC. Its protein product is CASSGAGNYEQYF.